The 17 T cell receptor beta chains given below trace back to one sample, sequenced in a study of cytomegalovirus exposure and HLA in healthy donors. PCR used 60 Vbeta primers and 13 Jbeta primers. Data came from immunoSEQ multiplex PCR; TCRdb stores just in-frame clones and leaves some out. The sample lists some 120,000 clones, less than 90% seen once, with 20% in the top ten. The source material was PBMCs. The receptor set was obtained from a young man in good health and CMV-seropositive.

This chain joins TRBV19 and TRBJ1-2; 7 bases map to TRBD1. After removal of 2 bases from V and 5 bases from J, the junction contained 8 bases not matched to a gene. The length of the CDR3 is 15 residues. Germline CDR1 LNHDA, CDR2 SQIVND (reference sequence). CDR3 sequence (DNA): TGTGCCAGTAGTATAAACGAGGGGGCGACGTATGGCTACACCTTC. Translation: CASSINEGATYGYTF.

The J gene is TRBJ1-6, the V gene TRBV27; 11 bases line up with TRBD1. The CDR3 consists of 18 residues. J lost 10 bases, V lost 8 bases, and 19 bases had no gene match. Germline V lookup: CDR1 MNHEY, CDR2 SMNVEV (reference sequence). The CDR3 here is CASGLTIGTGGRRSPLHF. CDR3 coding DNA: TGTGCCAGCGGGCTCACGATCGGGACAGGGGGACGAAGGTCACCCCTCCACTTT.

This clone was detected once. V gene TRBV28 combines with J gene TRBJ1-4, with a weak D call TRBD1 (5 bases). The germline V and J ends were trimmed by 3 bases and 1 base, with 9 bases remaining between them. The CDR3 covers 15 residues. Germline V gives CDR1 MDHEN, CDR2 SYDVKM. DNA for the CDR3: TGTGCCAGCAGTTTGGCGGGGGGAACTAATGAAAAACTGTTTTTT. Translated, it gives CASSLAGGTNEKLFF. The whole variable domain, filled in from reference TRBV28 and TRBJ1-4, reads DVKVTQSSRYLVKRTGEKVFLECVQDMDHENMFWYRQDPGLGLRLIYFSYDVKMKEKGDIPEGYSVSREKKERFSLILESASTNQTSMYLCASSLAGGTNEKLFFGSGTQLSVL.

The chain employs TRBV7-6 and TRBJ1-4, with TRBD1 identical over 7 bases. Germline CDR1 SGHVS, CDR2 FNYEAQ. The V and J ends lost 5 bases and 7 bases, in that order; junction bases with no gene match: 10. There are 15 residues in the CDR3. The CDR3 DNA sequence: TGTGCCAGCAGCCCCTACAGGGGCGACGTTGAAAAACTGTTTTTT. This sequence encodes CASSPYRGDVEKLFF.

The V call is TRBV6-1, the J call TRBJ2-1; TRBD2 agrees at 11 bases. The CDR3 contains 16 residues. Looked up from germline, CDR1 is MNHNS and CDR2 is SASEGT. V lost 4 bases to trimming and J lost 3 bases; unmatched junction nucleotides: 5. In DNA form, the CDR3 reads TGTGCCAGCAGTGGTCGACTAGCGGGGAACTACAATGAGCAGTTCTTC. Residues: CASSGRLAGNYNEQFF.

This chain connects TRBV10-2 to TRBJ2-1; the D is unclear. The V gene's germline CDR1 is WSHSY and CDR2 SAAADI. CDR3 length: 10 residues. V shed 7 bases and J shed 9 bases, with 7 bases lying between them. The CDR3 region has the DNA TGCGCCAGCACTCCGGGTGAGCAGTTCTTC. This sequence encodes CASTPGEQFF.

This clone was seen more than once but under ten times. The rearrangement joins TRBV6-1 to TRBJ1-4, with D possibly matching TRBD1 (5 bases). V gave up 2 bases and J gave up 3 bases, with 10 bases separating them. The CDR3 is 15 amino acids. The germline CDR1 and CDR2 sequences are MNHNS and SASEGT. The CDR3, as DNA: TGTGCCAGCAGTGAATCAGGGATATCTAATGAAAAACTGTTTTTT. Its protein product is CASSESGISNEKLFF.

V gene TRBV2 combines with J gene TRBJ1-4, with TRBD1 matching over 7 bases. Per the germline V gene, CDR1 is SNHLY and CDR2 is FYNNEI. The V and J ends lost 6 bases and 6 bases, in that order; junction bases with no gene match: 10. The CDR3 is 15 amino acids. The CDR3 spells CASSERDSLDEKLFF. CDR3 in DNA: TGTGCCAGCAGCGAAAGGGACAGCCTGGATGAAAAACTGTTTTTT.

The chain joins TRBV19 to TRBJ1-2; 8 nucleotides agree with TRBD1. Germline V gives CDR1 LNHDA, CDR2 SQIVND (reference sequence). J gave up 8 bases and V 6 bases, and 11 bases lay outside the gene matches. CDR3 size: 14 residues. This CDR3 reads CASRAGQGTKGYTF. The CDR3 DNA follows: TGTGCCAGTAGGGCAGGACAGGGAACAAAAGGCTACACCTTC. The complete variable domain, with remaining parts taken from reference TRBV19 and TRBJ1-2, reads DGGITQSPKYLFRKEGQNVTLSCEQNLNHDAMYWYRQDPGQGLRLIYYSQIVNDFQKGDIAEGYSVSREKKESFPLTVTSAQKNPTAFYLCASRAGQGTKGYTFGSGTRLTVV.

This clone was seen just once. The J gene is TRBJ1-6, the V gene TRBV28; 7 bases map to TRBD1. This CDR3 is built from 17 residues. V shed 6 bases and J 7 bases; nucleotides not matched to a gene: 15. Germline-derived CDR1 and CDR2 are MDHEN and SYDVKM. This chain's CDR3 is CASSPATGNWGNSPLHF. The CDR3 DNA sequence: TGTGCCAGCAGCCCCGCGACAGGGAATTGGGGCAATTCACCCCTCCACTTT.

The chain carries TRBV7-9 and TRBJ1-3; no reliable D call. This CDR3 has 14 residues. CDR1 is SEHNR, CDR2 FQNEAQ, per germline (reference sequence). Trimming took off 3 bases at V and 0 bases at J, with 6 bases between the two ends. Here the CDR3 reads CASSLGDSGNTIYF. The CDR3 DNA follows: TGTGCCAGCAGCTTGGGAGACTCTGGAAACACCATATATTTT.

V is TRBV5-1 and J is TRBJ2-1, with TRBD2 matching over 11 bases. This CDR3 is 15 amino acids long. Germline CDR1 and CDR2: SGHRS and YFSETQ. V trimming: 4 bases; J trimming: 6 bases; junction bases outside the gene matches: 6. The CDR3 is CASSMTSGAFNEQFF. CDR3 in DNA: TGCGCCAGCAGCATGACTAGCGGGGCCTTCAATGAGCAGTTCTTC.

The chain joins TRBV30 to TRBJ2-5, with TRBD1 matching over 9 bases. Matching the DNA end better, TRBJ2-7 makes the J call doubtful. The CDR3 covers 14 residues. Looked up from germline, CDR1 is GTSNPN and CDR2 is SVGIG (reference sequence). CDR3 coding DNA: TGTGCCTGGAGTGTACAGGGGGCAAGATACGAGCAGTACTTC. This sequence encodes CAWSVQGARYEQYF.

The genes are TRBV30 and TRBJ1-5; perhaps TRBD1 as D (6 bases). Germline loops: CDR1 GTSNPN, CDR2 SVGIG (reference sequence). V was clipped by 2 bases and J by 4 bases, with 9 bases between them. The CDR3 runs to 13 residues. CDR3 nucleotide sequence: TGTGCCTGGAGTCCGACAGGTAATCAGCCCCAGCATTTT. As protein: CAWSPTGNQPQHF.

This chain connects TRBV30 to TRBJ2-5, with 8 bases matching TRBD2. The length of the CDR3 is 14 residues. The junction had 9 bases not matched to a gene; V was cut back by 5 bases and J by 4 bases. Germline loops: CDR1 GTSNPN, CDR2 SVGIG (reference sequence). CDR3 DNA: TGTGCCTGGTCTCCGGGGGGGCTGGGAGAGACCCAGTACTTC. It codes for CAWSPGGLGETQYF.

J is TRBJ2-1 and V is TRBV2, with a weak D call TRBD2 (7 bases). The CDR3 has 14 residues. Trimming left V 5 bases short and J 7 bases short, with 15 bases between. Germline CDR1 reads SNHLY; CDR2 reads FYNNEI. In nucleotides, the CDR3 is TGTGCCAGCAGTTCTGGAGGGGGGGGGAATGAGCAGTTCTTC. Amino acid sequence: CASSSGGGGNEQFF. Drawing the rest from reference TRBV2 and TRBJ2-1, the complete variable domain is EPEVTQTPSHQVTQMGQEVILRCVPISNHLYFYWYRQILGQKVEFLVSFYNNEISEKSEIFDDQFSVERPDGSNFTLKIRSTKLEDSAMYFCASSSGGGGNEQFFGPGTRLTVL.

The genes are TRBV9 and TRBJ1-1; maybe TRBD1 (6 bases). Germline loops: CDR1 SGDLS, CDR2 YYNGEE. This CDR3 is 14 amino acids long. Trimming removed 3 bases from V and 5 bases from J, with 14 bases in between. The CDR3 DNA reads as TGTGCCAGCAGCGGGGACAATTTGGATACTGAAGCTTTCTTT. This encodes CASSGDNLDTEAFF.